The rows below give T cell receptor beta chains drawn from one sample of a study of radiotherapy plus CTLA-4 blockade in lung cancer. Method: immunoSEQ multiplex PCR; TCRdb's copy keeps in-frame clones and lacks some. Of 90,000 to 100,000 clones in the sample, about four fifths were seen once. Sequences were derived from peripheral blood, sampled from a patient treated with radiotherapy plus ipilimumab. The receptors shown here come from a human donor with non-small cell lung cancer that progressed on radiotherapy plus ipilimumab. Both conserved end residues are part of each CDR3. D genes are given only for firm matches. Expanded clones are given a class, and other clones once, few, many or no size at all.

13 NA TRBJ2-2 NA TRBV7-2 TGTGCCAGCAGCTTGGGGACTCCCGGGGAGCTGTTTTTT CASSLGTPGELFF
14 few TRBJ2-7 NA TRBV7-2 TGTGCCAGCAGCTTAGCGAGCGGCTCCTACGAGCAGTACTTC CASSLASGSYEQYF
17 NA TRBJ2-5 NA TRBV7-8 TGTGCCAGCAACTTAAGCTTAGGGGTTGGGTCGGAAGAGACCCAGTACTTC CASNLSLGVGSEETQYF
16 NA TRBJ1-5 NA TRBV27 TGTGCCAGCAGTCCCTCCGTAGGGGATAGCAATCAGCCCCAGCATTTT CASSPSVGDSNQPQHF
17 NA TRBJ2-6 TRBD1 TRBV5-1 TGCGCCAGCAGCTCCGGACAGGGAGCTTCTGGGGCCAACGTCCTGACTTTC CASSSGQGASGANVLTF
14 NA TRBJ1-1 NA TRBV5-1 TGCGCCAGCAGCTTGGCCGTGACGGGCCCTGAAGCTTTCTTT CASSLAVTGPEAFF
15 NA TRBJ1-1 NA TRBV7-9 TGTGCCAGCAGCCCCTTTGGGACAAACACAATTAGGGCTTTCTTT CASSPFGTNTIRAFF
11 NA TRBJ1-5 NA TRBV20-1 TGCAGTGCTAGAGAGGATCAGCCCCAGCATTTT CSAREDQPQHF
15 NA TRBJ1-1 NA TRBV7-2 TGTGCCAGCAGCCCCGGAGGGACGTTGAACACTGAAGCTTTCTTT CASSPGGTLNTEAFF
17 NA TRBJ2-5 TRBD2 TRBV5-6 TGTGCCAGCAGCTTCGGGACTAGCGGGAGGGCCCGAGAGACCCAGTACTTC CASSFGTSGRARETQYF
12 few TRBJ2-7 NA TRBV10-3 TGTGCCATCAGTGAGCGAGGGTACGAGCAGTACTTC CAISERGYEQYF
16 NA TRBJ2-4 TRBD2 TRBV6-4 TGTGCCAGCATCCCTAGCGGGAGTAGGGCCAAAAACATTCAGTACTTC CASIPSGSRAKNIQYF
13 NA TRBJ2-6 NA TRBV28 TGTGCCAGCAGTGCTTCTGGGGCCAACGTCCTGACTTTC CASSASGANVLTF
13 few TRBJ2-7 TRBD2 TRBV29-1 TGCAGCGTTCGGCGGGGGGAGTGGGACGAGCAGTACTTC CSVRRGEWDEQYF
15 NA TRBJ1-2 TRBD1 TRBV6-4 TGTGCCAGCAGTGAAGGACAGGGTTGGAACTATGGCTACACCTTC CASSEGQGWNYGYTF
16 NA TRBJ2-7 TRBD2 TRBV4-1 TGCGCCAGCAGCCAGGCCACTAGCGGGAGTCGCTACGAGCAGTACTTC CASSQATSGSRYEQYF
12 NA TRBJ2-7 TRBD1 TRBV28 TGTGCCAGCAGCCCGGGACAGTACGAGCAGTACTTC CASSPGQYEQYF
12 few TRBJ2-1 NA TRBV7-9 TGTGCCAGCAGCTTGGGGGAGAATGAGCAGTTCTTC CASSLGENEQFF
13 once TRBJ1-1 NA TRBV27 TGTGCCAGCAGTTTAGGGGGTAACACTGAAGCTTTCTTT CASSLGGNTEAFF
16 NA TRBJ2-1 TRBD2 TRBV27 TGTGCCAGCAGTTTTCGGCCTAGCGGGAGTGGAGATGAGCAGTTCTTC CASSFRPSGSGDEQFF
15 NA TRBJ1-5 TRBD1 TRBV28 TGTGCCAGCAGTACAGGGACAGGGGGACGGCAGCCCCAGCATTTT CASSTGTGGRQPQHF
13 NA TRBJ1-2 NA TRBV18 TGTGCCAGCTCACCGACAGAGAACTATGGCTACACCTTC CASSPTENYGYTF
16 NA TRBJ1-2 NA TRBV4-1 TGCGCCAGCAGCGTAGTTCACGACAGGACAAACTATGGCTACACCTTC CASSVVHDRTNYGYTF
14 NA TRBJ2-2 NA TRBV5-6 TGTGCCAGCAGCTTTCTCATCGAGGGCGGGGAGCTGTTTTTT CASSFLIEGGELFF
16 NA TRBJ2-1 TRBD2 TRBV5-1 TGCGCCAGCAGGCCCGCGGGACTAGCGGTTATCAATGAGCAGTTCTTC CASRPAGLAVINEQFF
13 NA TRBJ2-5 NA TRBV18 TGTGCCAGCTCACCACCGGGGGAGGAGACCCAGTACTTC CASSPPGEETQYF
15 NA TRBJ2-5 NA TRBV5-6 TGTGCCAGCAGCTTTAGGGGAGTGTACCAAGAGACCCAGTACTTC CASSFRGVYQETQYF
14 NA TRBJ1-1 NA TRBV28 TGTGCCAGCAACAATTGGGAGTTGAACACTGAAGCTTTCTTT CASNNWELNTEAFF